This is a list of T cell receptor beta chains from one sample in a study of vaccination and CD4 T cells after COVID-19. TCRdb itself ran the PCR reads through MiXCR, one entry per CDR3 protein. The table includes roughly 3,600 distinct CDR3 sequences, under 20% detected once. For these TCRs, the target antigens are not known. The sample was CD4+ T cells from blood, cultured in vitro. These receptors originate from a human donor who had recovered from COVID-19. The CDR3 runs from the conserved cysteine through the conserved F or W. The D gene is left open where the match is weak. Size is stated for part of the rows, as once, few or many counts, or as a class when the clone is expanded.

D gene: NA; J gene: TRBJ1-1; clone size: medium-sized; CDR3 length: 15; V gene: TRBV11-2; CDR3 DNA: TGTGCCAGCAGCTTAAAGGTACAGACGAACACTGAAGCTTTCTTT; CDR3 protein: CASSLKVQTNTEAFF
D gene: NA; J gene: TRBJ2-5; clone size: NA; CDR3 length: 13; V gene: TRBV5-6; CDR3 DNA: TGTGCCAGCAGCTCCGGGACCTCCCAGACCCAGTACTTC; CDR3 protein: CASSSGTSQTQYF
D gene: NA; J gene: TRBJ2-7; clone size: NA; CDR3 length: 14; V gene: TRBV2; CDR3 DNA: TGTGCCAGCAGTGACCAACTTAGCTCCTACGAGCAGTACTTC; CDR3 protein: CASSDQLSSYEQYF
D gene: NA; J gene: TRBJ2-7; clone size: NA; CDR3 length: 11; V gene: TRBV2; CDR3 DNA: TGTGCCAGCAGTGGGGCCTACGAGCAGTACTTC; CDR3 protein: CASSGAYEQYF
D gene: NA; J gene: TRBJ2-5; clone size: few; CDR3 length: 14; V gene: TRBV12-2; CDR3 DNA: TGTGCAAGTCGCTTAGTGACAGGGAAAGAGACCCAGTACTTC; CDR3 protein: CASRLVTGKETQYF
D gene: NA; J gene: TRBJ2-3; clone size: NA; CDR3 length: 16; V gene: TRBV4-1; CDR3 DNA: TGCGCCACCCGCCCCTTAGCCCGGAGAGGGCCAGATACGCAGTATTTT; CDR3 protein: CATRPLARRGPDTQYF
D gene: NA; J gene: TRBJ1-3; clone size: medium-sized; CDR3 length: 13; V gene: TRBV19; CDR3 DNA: TGTGCCCTCTTTTCGCCTGGACGAAACACCATATATTTT; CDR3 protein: CALFSPGRNTIYF
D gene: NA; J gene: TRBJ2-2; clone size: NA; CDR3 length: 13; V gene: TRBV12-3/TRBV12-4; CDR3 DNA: TGTGCCATCGCCAGGGACAACACCGGGGAGCTGTTTTTT; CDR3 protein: CAIARDNTGELFF
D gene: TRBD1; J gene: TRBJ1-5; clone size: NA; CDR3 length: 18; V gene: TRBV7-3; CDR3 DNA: TGTGCCAACTCACTCCGGGACAGCTCGGTCGTGGGGAATCAGCCCCAGCATTTT; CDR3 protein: CANSLRDSSVVGNQPQHF
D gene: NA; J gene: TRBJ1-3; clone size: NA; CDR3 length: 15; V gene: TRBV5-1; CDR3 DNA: TGCGCCAGCAGCTTGGCGGGCAGGGCGGGAAACACCATATATTTT; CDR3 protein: CASSLAGRAGNTIYF
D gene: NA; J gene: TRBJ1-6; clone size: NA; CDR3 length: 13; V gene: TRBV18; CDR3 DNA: TGTGCCAGCTCGGCGGGGAAGGATTCACCCCTCCACTTT; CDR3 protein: CASSAGKDSPLHF